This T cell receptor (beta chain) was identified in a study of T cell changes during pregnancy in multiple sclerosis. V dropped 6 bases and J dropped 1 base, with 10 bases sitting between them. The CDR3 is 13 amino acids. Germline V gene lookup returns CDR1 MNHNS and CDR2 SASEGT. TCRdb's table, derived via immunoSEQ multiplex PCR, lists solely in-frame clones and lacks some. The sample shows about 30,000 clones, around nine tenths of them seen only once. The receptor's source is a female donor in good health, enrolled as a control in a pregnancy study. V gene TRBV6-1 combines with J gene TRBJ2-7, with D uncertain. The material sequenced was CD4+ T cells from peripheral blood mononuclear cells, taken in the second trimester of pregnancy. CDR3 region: CASSHPGSYEQYF. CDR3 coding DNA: TGTGCCAGCAGCCACCCAGGATCCTACGAGCAGTACTTC.